This record concerns one T cell receptor (beta chain) sequence. The data were taken from a study of OX40 agonist ivuxolimab in advanced cancers. Study background: Patients received the agonistic anti-OX40 (CD134) antibody ivuxolimab. Patients received ivuxolimab, an intravenous treatment, every 2 weeks at 0.01 to 10 mg/kg. Three patients, one with hepatocellular carcinoma and two with cutaneous melanoma, achieved partial responses.

This CDR3 is 17 amino acids long. Trimming took 3 bases from V and 3 from J, leaving 15 bases between them. The V gene's germline CDR1 is SGHAT and CDR2 FQDESV (reference sequence). Generated by immunoSEQ multiplex PCR, the TCRdb table keeps only in-frame clones and is missing some. The table has some 33,000 clones, 80% to 90% seen once. The specimen was CD4+ or CD8+ T cells sorted from blood, collected in a trial of the OX40 agonist ivuxolimab. The sequence was collected from an adult with an advanced solid tumor such as melanoma, head and neck, liver or kidney cancer. The genes are TRBV11-1 and TRBJ2-6, with D uncertain. Here the CDR3 reads CASSFVSDGFGANVLTF. In DNA, the CDR3 is TGTGCCAGCAGCTTTGTCAGTGACGGTTTTGGGGCCAACGTCCTGACTTTC.